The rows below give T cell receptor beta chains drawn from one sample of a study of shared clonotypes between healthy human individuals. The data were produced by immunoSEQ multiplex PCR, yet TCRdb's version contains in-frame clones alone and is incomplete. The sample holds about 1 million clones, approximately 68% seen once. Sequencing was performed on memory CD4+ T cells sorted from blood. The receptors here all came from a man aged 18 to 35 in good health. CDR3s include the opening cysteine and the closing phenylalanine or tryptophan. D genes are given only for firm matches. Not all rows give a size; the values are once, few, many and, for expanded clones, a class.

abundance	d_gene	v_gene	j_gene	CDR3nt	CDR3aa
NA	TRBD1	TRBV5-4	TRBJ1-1	TGTGCCAGCATCCCGGACAGGGCCAACACTGAAGCTTTCTTT	CASIPDRANTEAFF
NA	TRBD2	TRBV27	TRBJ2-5	TGTGCCAGCAGTTCGGCCCTCAGGACTAGATCGGAGACCCAGTACTTC	CASSSALRTRSETQYF
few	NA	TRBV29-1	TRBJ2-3	TGCAGCGTGGACACTAGAAAGTTGGGAGATACGCAGTATTTT	CSVDTRKLGDTQYF
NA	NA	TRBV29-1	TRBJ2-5	TGCAGCGTTGAGAGAGGGTATCAAGAGACCCAGTACTTC	CSVERGYQETQYF
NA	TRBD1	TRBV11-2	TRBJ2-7	TGTGCCAGCGCCCTTGGTCGGGACAGGTCCTACGAGCAGTACTTC	CASALGRDRSYEQYF
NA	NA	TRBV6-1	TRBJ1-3	TGTGCCAGCAGTGAGCTAAACACCATATATTTT	CASSELNTIYF
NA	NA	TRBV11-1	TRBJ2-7	TGTGCCAGCAGCCAGGGCCCGGGAAGGGCCGAGCAGTACTTC	CASSQGPGRAEQYF
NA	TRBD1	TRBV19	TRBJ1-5	TGTGCCAGTACCTCTGATTCTACAGGGGGCCATCAGCCCCAGCATTTT	CASTSDSTGGHQPQHF
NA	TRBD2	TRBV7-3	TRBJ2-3	TGTGCCAGCAGCCAAAGACTAGCGGGGGCCGGCACAGATACGCAGTATTTT	CASSQRLAGAGTDTQYF
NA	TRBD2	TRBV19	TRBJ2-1	TGTGCCAGTAGTGCCGGTAGAAGCGGGAGAAATGATGAGCAGTTCTTC	CASSAGRSGRNDEQFF
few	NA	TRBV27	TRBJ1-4	TGTGCCAGCAGTCCTTCAGGGACCACCTTTGAAAAACTGTTTTTT	CASSPSGTTFEKLFF
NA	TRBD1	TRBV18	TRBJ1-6	TGTGCCAGCTCACCCGGGACAGGGAATTCACCCCTCCACTTT	CASSPGTGNSPLHF
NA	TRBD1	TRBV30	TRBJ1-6	TGTGCCTGGAGTGTACTAGGGACAGGGGGCTCACCCCTCCACTTT	CAWSVLGTGGSPLHF
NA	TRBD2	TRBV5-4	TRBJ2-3	TGTGCCAGCAGCTCCTGGACTAGCGGGGGCCCTTTGAAGTATTTT	CASSSWTSGGPLKYF
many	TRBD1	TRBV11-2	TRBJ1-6	TGTGCCAGCAGCACCCGACAGGGGGATAATTCACCCCTCCACTTT	CASSTRQGDNSPLHF
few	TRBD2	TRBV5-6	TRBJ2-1	TGTGCCAGCAGCTTGCCCGTTTTAGCGGGACGGGGGCAGTTCTTC	CASSLPVLAGRGQFF
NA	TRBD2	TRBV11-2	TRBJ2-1	TGTGCCAGCAGACTAGCGGGGGCCAATGAGCAGTTCTTC	CASRLAGANEQFF
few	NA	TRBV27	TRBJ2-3	TGTGCCAGCAGTTTAGGAGCGGGCGGCACAGATACGCAGTATTTT	CASSLGAGGTDTQYF
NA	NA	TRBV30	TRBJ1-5	TGTGCCTGGAGTGCTTCTAATCAGCCCCAGCATTTT	CAWSASNQPQHF
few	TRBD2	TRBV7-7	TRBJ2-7	TGTGCTAGCAGCTTAGCGGGGCTGGCTTCCGAGCAGTACTTC	CASSLAGLASEQYF
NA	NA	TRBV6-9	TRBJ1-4	TGTGCCAGCAGACCAAGGCAGGTTAATGAAAAACTGTTTTTT	CASRPRQVNEKLFF
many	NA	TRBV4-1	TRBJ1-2	TGCGCCAGCAGCCAAGATCAGGGCGCGGGCGGTGGCTACACCTTC	CASSQDQGAGGGYTF
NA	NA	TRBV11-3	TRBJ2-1	TGTGCCAGCAGCTTAGATCCGGGAAGCAATGAGCAGTTCTTC	CASSLDPGSNEQFF
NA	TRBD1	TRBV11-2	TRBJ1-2	TGTGCCAGCAGCCAAAACAGGGGTGGCTATGGCTACACCTTC	CASSQNRGGYGYTF
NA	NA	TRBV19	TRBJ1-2	TGTGCCAGTAGTATTTACGCCGACTTCTATGGCTACACCTTC	CASSIYADFYGYTF
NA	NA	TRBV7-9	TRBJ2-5	TGTGCCAGCAGCTTAGAACAGGGAGTTTTAGAGACCCAGTACTTC	CASSLEQGVLETQYF
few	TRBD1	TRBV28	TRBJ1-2	TGTGCCAGCAGCACACATAAGCCGGACAGGGCCAGATATGGCTACACCTTC	CASSTHKPDRARYGYTF
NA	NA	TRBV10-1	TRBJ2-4	TGCGCCAGCAGTGCAGATGGGAGTAAAAACATTCAGTACTTC	CASSADGSKNIQYF
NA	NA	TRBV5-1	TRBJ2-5	TGCGCCAGCAGCTTGGCCAGCAGAGAGACCCAGTACTTC	CASSLASRETQYF
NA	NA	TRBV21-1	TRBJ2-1	TGTGCCAGCAGCCCGGCGGGTGTCAGGTCAGGGAACAATGAGCAGTTCTTC	CASSPAGVRSGNNEQFF
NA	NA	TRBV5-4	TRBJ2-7	TGTGCCAGCACATACCGGCTAGTTTACGAGCAGTACTTC	CASTYRLVYEQYF
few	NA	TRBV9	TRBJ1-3	TGTGCCAGCAGCGTAGAGGTAGGGACCGTTGGAAACACCATATATTTT	CASSVEVGTVGNTIYF
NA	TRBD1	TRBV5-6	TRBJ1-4	TGTGCCAGCAGCGGTCCGGGACAGGGATTGGGACTGTTTTTT	CASSGPGQGLGLFF
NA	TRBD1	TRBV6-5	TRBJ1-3	TGTGCCAGCCGAGGGGGCGGTGGAAACACCATATATTTT	CASRGGGGNTIYF
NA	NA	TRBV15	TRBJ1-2	TGTGCCACCAGCATCACACGGATTTCTGGCTACACCTTC	CATSITRISGYTF
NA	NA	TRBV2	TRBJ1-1	TGTGCCAGCAGTGAAGGAGGAGTTGACACTGAAGCTTTCTTT	CASSEGGVDTEAFF
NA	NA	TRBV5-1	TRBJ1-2	TGCGCCAGCAGCAGGACAATCCAGTTGTACGAACCCTATGGCTACACCTTC	CASSRTIQLYEPYGYTF
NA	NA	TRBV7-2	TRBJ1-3	TGTGCCAGCAGCCAACAGAGCTCTGGAAACACCATATATTTT	CASSQQSSGNTIYF
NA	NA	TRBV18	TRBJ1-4	TGTGCCAGCTTTCGGACGGCTAATGAAAAACTGTTTTTT	CASFRTANEKLFF
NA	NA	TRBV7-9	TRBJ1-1	TGTGCCAGCAGCTCTTTACAGGGTAGCACTGAAGCTTTCTTT	CASSSLQGSTEAFF
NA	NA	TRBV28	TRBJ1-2	TGTGCCAGCTACGGGGCCCCGGGGGGCTACATCTTC	CASYGAPGGYIF
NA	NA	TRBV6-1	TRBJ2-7	TGTGCCAGCAGCCCAAGCTCCTACGAGCAGTACTTC	CASSPSSYEQYF
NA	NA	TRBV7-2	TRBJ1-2	TGTGCCAGCAGCTCCGGTGGAGGCGCCCCGTCGGTGAGAGGCTACACCTTC	CASSSGGGAPSVRGYTF
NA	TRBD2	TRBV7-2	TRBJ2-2	TGTGCCAGCAGCTGGGGACTAGCGACCGGGGAGCTGTTTTTT	CASSWGLATGELFF
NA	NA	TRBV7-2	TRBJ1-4	TGTGCCAGCAGCCAAAGACCCTTGGCCGAAAAACTGTTTTTT	CASSQRPLAEKLFF
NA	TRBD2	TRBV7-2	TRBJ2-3	TGTGCCAGCAGCTTTAGCGGGAGAGGCGATACGCAGTATTTT	CASSFSGRGDTQYF
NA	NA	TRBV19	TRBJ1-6	TGTGCCAGTAGTGGGGGTCTAGGTGGTTCACCCCTCCACTTT	CASSGGLGGSPLHF
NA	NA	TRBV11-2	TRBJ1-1	TGTGCCAGCAGCTCCCTATCGGGTAACACTGAAGCTTTCTTT	CASSSLSGNTEAFF
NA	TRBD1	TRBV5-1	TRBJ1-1	TGCGCCAGCAGCTTGGAGGGACAGGCCACTGAAGCTTTCTTT	CASSLEGQATEAFF
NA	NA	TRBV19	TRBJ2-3	TGTGCCAGTAGCGATGACGGAGTCTACACAGATACGCAGTATTTT	CASSDDGVYTDTQYF
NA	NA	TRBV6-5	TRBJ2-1	TGTGCCAGCAGTTACTCGAACAGGTACAATGAGCAGTTCTTC	CASSYSNRYNEQFF
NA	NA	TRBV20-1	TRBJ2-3	TGCAGTGCTAGTGAGAAGTATTTT	CSASEKYF
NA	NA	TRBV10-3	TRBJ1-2	TGTGCCATCACACCTGACAGGCCCTATGGCTACACCTTC	CAITPDRPYGYTF
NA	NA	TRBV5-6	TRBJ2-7	TGTGCCAGCAGCTTGTTTAGGGGGAGGGAACGATACGAGCAGTACTTC	CASSLFRGRERYEQYF
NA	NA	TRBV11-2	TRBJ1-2	TGTGCCAGCAGCTTAGCATCGGACAGAAACTATGGCTACACCTTC	CASSLASDRNYGYTF
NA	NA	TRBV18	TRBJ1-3	TGTGCCAGCTCACCATCGGTGACCGGAAACACCATATATTTT	CASSPSVTGNTIYF
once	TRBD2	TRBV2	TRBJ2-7	TGCGCCAGCAGGTCCTTGACTAGCATCGAGCAGTACTTC	CASRSLTSIEQYF
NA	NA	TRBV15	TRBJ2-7	TGTGCCACCAGCAAGGCCTTGGGGCAGGCCTACGAGCAGTACTTC	CATSKALGQAYEQYF
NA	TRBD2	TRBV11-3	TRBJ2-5	TGTGCCAGCAGCATAACTAGCGGGAGTGAGACCCAGTACTTC	CASSITSGSETQYF